Sequencing of this T cell receptor beta chain was carried out in a study of T cell responses to AZD1222 COVID-19 vaccine. The protocol was immunoSEQ multiplex PCR, while the TCRdb copy is restricted to in-frame clones and leaves out a portion. Of 110,000 to 150,000 clones listed, about 90% are singletons. The material sequenced was peripheral blood, taken on day 0 of AZD1222 vaccination. This TCR derives from an adult in good health.

The CDR3 nucleotides are TGCGCCAGCAGCCAAGTAGGACAGGGGGATGAAAAACTGTTTTTT. This encodes CASSQVGQGDEKLFF. The chain combines TRBV4-1 with TRBJ1-4, with 10 positions matching TRBD1. Per germline, CDR1 MGHRA and CDR2 YSYEKL. With V trimmed by 1 base and J by 6 bases, 2 bases remained unmatched. CDR3 length: 15 amino acids.